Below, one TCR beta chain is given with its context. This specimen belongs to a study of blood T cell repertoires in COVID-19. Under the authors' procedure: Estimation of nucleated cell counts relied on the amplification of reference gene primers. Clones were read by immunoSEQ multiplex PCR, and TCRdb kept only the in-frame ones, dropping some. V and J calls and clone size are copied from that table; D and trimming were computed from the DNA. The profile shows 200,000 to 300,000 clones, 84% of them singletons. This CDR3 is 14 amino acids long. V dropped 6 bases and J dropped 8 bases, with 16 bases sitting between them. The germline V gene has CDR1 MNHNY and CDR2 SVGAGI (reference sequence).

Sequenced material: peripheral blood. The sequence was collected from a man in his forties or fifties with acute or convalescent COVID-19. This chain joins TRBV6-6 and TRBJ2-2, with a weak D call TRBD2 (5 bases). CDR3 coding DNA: TGTGCCAGCAGCCCTAGGACTCCCGGTGGGGAGCTGTTTTTT. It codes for CASSPRTPGGELFF.